This entry lists 15 T cell receptor beta chains sequenced from one sample in a study of blood T cell repertoires in COVID-19. The table came from immunoSEQ multiplex PCR; TCRdb's copy has only in-frame clones and leaves some out. The table has approximately 200,000 clones, around 85% seen once. Sequencing input: peripheral blood. These receptor sequences come from a man under 40 with acute or convalescent COVID-19.

This chain connects TRBV30 to TRBJ1-2; no clear D. V was pared by 5 bases and J by 11 bases, with 18 bases between. The length of the CDR3 is 12 residues. The germline V gene has CDR1 GTSNPN and CDR2 SVGIG (reference sequence). In nucleotides, the CDR3 is TGTGCCTGGGGCGTCACCGATATGAGATACACCTTC. It is translated as CAWGVTDMRYTF.

The chain couples TRBV4-1 to TRBJ2-7, with D possibly TRBD1 on 6 matching bases. The CDR3 has 17 amino acids. Germline V gene data show CDR1 as MGHRA and CDR2 as YSYEKL. Trimming shortened V by 0 bases and J by 0 bases, and 15 bases separated the two germline ends. The CDR3 region is CASSQDGWGPLSYEQYF. The DNA of the CDR3 is TGCGCCAGCAGCCAAGATGGATGGGGGCCCCTCTCCTACGAGCAGTACTTC.

This clone was detected only a few times. CDR3 sequence reads: CSVESRTGENYGYTF. CDR3 DNA: TGCAGCGTTGAGTCCCGGACAGGAGAAAACTATGGCTACACCTTC. This chain links TRBV29-1 with TRBJ1-2; 7 bases map to TRBD1. The V and J ends lost 3 bases and 2 bases, in that order; junction bases with no gene match: 9. Per germline, CDR1 SQVTM and CDR2 ANQGSEA. The CDR3 has 15 amino acids.

The rearrangement joins TRBV5-1 to TRBJ2-5; D might be TRBD1 (6 bases). This CDR3 spans 14 amino acids. V lost 0 bases to trimming and J lost 4 bases, with 10 bases between them. Germline CDR1 and CDR2: SGHRS and YFSETQ. CDR3 nucleotide sequence: TGCGCCAGCAGCTTGGCGGGCAGGGGAGAGACCCAGTACTTC. This sequence encodes CASSLAGRGETQYF.

This clone occurred once. This CDR3 is CASNAIDRGDTDTQYF. In DNA, the CDR3 is TGTGCCAGCAACGCAATAGATAGGGGCGACACAGATACGCAGTATTTT. V gene TRBV6-6 combines with J gene TRBJ2-3; the D gene is possibly TRBD1 (5 bases). CDR3 length equals 16 residues. V lost 7 bases and J 2 bases, leaving 19 bases between the germline ends. The germline V gene has CDR1 MNHNY and CDR2 SVGAGI (reference sequence).

This clone has just one count. The chain uses TRBV4-1 and TRBJ2-7, with a tentative D call TRBD2 (7 bases). The CDR3 totals 14 residues. V was shortened by 0 bases and J by 9 bases, with 15 bases between the two germline ends. The germline CDR1 and CDR2 sequences are MGHRA and YSYEKL. In DNA, the CDR3 is TGCGCCAGCAGCCAAGAATTCGGGGGGCTTAGGCAGTACTTC. As protein: CASSQEFGGLRQYF.

The J gene is TRBJ1-2, the V gene TRBV19; TRBD1 is a possible D gene (5 bases). Germline V gene lookup returns CDR1 LNHDA and CDR2 SQIVND (reference sequence). CDR3 length: 14 amino acids. The V gene lost 8 bases and the J gene lost 4 bases, with 17 bases spanning the gap. CDR3 DNA: TGTGCCAGTTCTGTAACAGGTTATATCTATGGCTACACCTTC. It specifies CASSVTGYIYGYTF.

J is TRBJ1-2 and V is TRBV29-1, with 10 bases matching TRBD1. Germline CDR1 is SQVTM and CDR2 is ANQGSEA. This CDR3 region has 12 residues. Trimming took 8 bases from V and 5 from J; bases not matched to a gene: 5. CDR3 sequence: CSPRDRGYGYTF. In DNA form, the CDR3 reads TGCAGCCCTAGGGACAGGGGTTATGGCTACACCTTC.

V gene TRBV28 combines with J gene TRBJ2-5; 8 positions match TRBD1. The CDR3 extends over 18 amino acids. V was clipped by 3 bases and J by 4 bases; unmatched bases: 16. Germline V CDR1 and CDR2: MDHEN, SYDVKM. The CDR3 sequence is CASSFSARQGIVGETQYF. DNA for the CDR3: TGTGCCAGCAGTTTTTCAGCCAGACAGGGGATAGTAGGAGAGACCCAGTACTTC.

The chain has TRBV4-1 and TRBJ1-1, with D possibly TRBD1 on 6 matching bases. The CDR3 is 15 residues long. Trimming took off 2 bases at V and 10 bases at J, with 20 bases between the two ends. Germline V CDR1 and CDR2: MGHRA, YSYEKL. Written as DNA, the CDR3 is TGCGCCAGCAGCCAAACCAAAGGGGGATTGGGTGGAGCTTTCTTT. Its protein product is CASSQTKGGLGGAFF.

Here the CDR3 reads CASSPGQGTSTDTQYF. The CDR3 DNA reads as TGTGCCAGCTCACCCGGACAGGGAACTAGCACAGATACGCAGTATTTT. V gene TRBV18 combines with J gene TRBJ2-3; 8 bases match TRBD1. CDR1 KGHSH and CDR2 LQKENI come from the germline V gene. J lost 0 bases, V lost 3 bases, and 5 bases had no gene match. This CDR3 has 16 amino acids.

This clone turned up a few times. This rearrangement joins TRBV6-4 to TRBJ1-6, with D tentatively TRBD1 (5 bases). The germline V gene encodes CDR1 MRHNA and CDR2 SNTAGT. V was cut by 0 bases and J by 7 bases, with 10 bases left in between. This CDR3 has 15 residues. The CDR3 reads CASSDSNRGNSPLHF. CDR3 nucleotides: TGTGCCAGCAGTGACTCGAACCGGGGGAATTCACCCCTCCACTTT.

The chain joins TRBV6-2 or TRBV6-3 to TRBJ2-7, with 8 bases matching TRBD2. J gave up 1 base and V 6 bases, and 14 bases lay outside the gene matches. The germline V gene encodes CDR1 MNHEY and CDR2 SVGEGT. The CDR3 runs to 17 residues. CDR3 coding DNA: TGTGCCAGCAGCCCTCTCCGAAGCGGGAGAAGGTCCTACGAGCAGTACTTC. It codes for CASSPLRSGRRSYEQYF.

The J gene is TRBJ1-4, the V gene TRBV3-1 (or the pseudogene TRBV3-2); D might be TRBD1 (5 bases). V shed 1 base and J shed 12 bases, with 9 bases lying between them. The germline V gene has CDR1 LGHDT and CDR2 YNNKEL (reference sequence). The CDR3 is 12 amino acids. The CDR3: CASSQVDSELFF. CDR3 coding DNA: TGTGCCAGCAGCCAAGTTGACAGTGAACTGTTTTTT.

The J gene is TRBJ1-3, the V gene TRBV30; D is unresolved. Germline V CDR1 and CDR2: GTSNPN, SVGIG (reference sequence). This CDR3 is built from 12 residues. Trimming took 2 bases from V and 4 from J, leaving 6 bases between them. The chain's CDR3 is CAWSLTGNTIYF. The CDR3 region has the DNA TGTGCCTGGAGTCTAACCGGAAACACCATATATTTT.